Shown below are 3 T cell receptor beta chains from a single sample sequenced in a study of cytomegalovirus exposure and HLA in healthy donors. The PCR ran on 60 Vbeta and 13 Jbeta primers. This table comes from immunoSEQ multiplex PCR, and its TCRdb copy is limited to in-frame clones, with some not included. The data contain more than 150,000 clones, roughly 80% of them singletons. The sequenced sample consisted of PBMCs. The origin of the receptors is a woman aged 18-29 years in good health and CMV-seronegative.

The chain has TRBV21-1 and TRBJ1-1. TRBV21-1 has pseudogene status. This CDR3 is built from 12 residues. Here the CDR3 reads CASSKGPERAFF. CDR3 bases: TGTGCCAGCAGCAAAGGGCCAGAGCGAGCTTTCTTT.

The gene calls are TRBV19 and TRBJ2-2; possible D gene TRBD1, 6 bases. Germline V gene data show CDR1 as LNHDA and CDR2 as SQIVND (reference sequence). The V and J ends lost 5 bases and 8 bases respectively, with 15 bases between them. CDR3 length equals 14 residues. The CDR3 protein is CASSPRQATGELFF. The CDR3 DNA is TGTGCCAGTAGTCCCCGACAGGCTACGGGGGAGCTGTTTTTT.

The J gene is TRBJ2-1, the V gene TRBV29-1; 9 positions agree with TRBD1. The length of the CDR3 is 14 residues. Germline V CDR1 and CDR2: SQVTM, ANQGSEA. V shed 8 bases and J 3 bases; nucleotides not matched to a gene: 8. CDR3 DNA: TGCAGCACCAGAGACAGGGGGTTCTACAATGAGCAGTTCTTC. It specifies CSTRDRGFYNEQFF.